Reported below is one T cell receptor (beta chain). Its antigen is not yet known. Base qualities were left out, and no much larger clone turns up one base away. The library was generated by the immunoSEQ multiplex PCR assay. The immuneACCESS repertoire file appears here via TCRdb, limited to in-frame rearrangements. These files lack a portion of the clones; in checked studies, under half of the deficit traces to unresolved V genes, and the cause of the others is not known. The sample table lists over 85,000 clones, around 94% of them with a count of one. The ten largest make up over 0.2% of the sample. These data originate in a study of technical replicates of blood from four donors (dated 2017 in TCRdb). The germline V gene (reference sequence) provides CDR1 PRHDT and CDR2 FYEKMQ. Including cysteine and phenylalanine, the CDR3 has 16 amino acids. The retained sequence is limited to the CDR3, 48 bases, with the frame set at the first base. Trimming removed 2 bases from V and 4 bases from J, leaving 14 bases between the germline ends.

The sequenced material came from T cells isolated from PBMCs. This chain is built from TRBV13 and TRBJ1-4; no D gene call is confident. This receptor was obtained from a human donor in good health. The nucleotide sequence is TGTGCCAGCAGCTTAAGGTCGAGAGGCTTTAATGAAAAACTGTTTTTT. Translated, this is CASSLRSRGFNEKLFF. Here the CDR3 is joined to the reference TRBV13 and TRBJ1-4 genes, and the full variable domain is: AAGVIQSPRHLIKEKRETATLKCYPIPRHDTVYWYQQGPGQDPQFLISFYEKMQSDKGSIPDRFSAQQFSDYHSELNMSSLELGDSALYFCASSLRSRGFNEKLFFGSGTQLSVL.